The 31 T cell receptor beta chains below come from one sample, sequenced in a study of human T cells and chemical hapten exposure (dated by TCRdb to about 2021). Sample time point, as interpreted from the label and publication: pre-sensitization, week 0. The sample's treatment or condition label, in plain terms: therapeutic diphenylcyclopropenone sensitization with weekly scalp DPC. Libraries were prepared through RACE. Sequenced using a NextSeq 500. The raw public reads went through TCRdb reprocessing: fastp at Q25, MiXCR clone calling, in-frame beta chains kept. Entries that share a CDR3 protein sequence are merged under the most common genes and DNA. Counted in this sample were around 380,000 distinct CDR3 sequences; about 5.4% of them appeared once. The top ten hold roughly 8.2% of the sample. This specimen consisted of whole blood, obtained in connection with sensitization to the hapten diphenylcyclopropenone (DPC). These receptors all stem from a woman between 18 and 29 years old with alopecia areata. Some clones in this sample may be carry-over from other donors' samples.

This clonotype was detected many times. This sequence joins TRBV9 and TRBJ2-6; no clear D. There are 13 residues in the CDR3. CDR1 SGDLS and CDR2 YYNGEE come from the germline V gene. V shed 0 bases and J shed 5 bases, with 3 bases lying between them. The CDR3 DNA sequence: TGTGCCAGCAGCGTAGCCTGGGCCAACGTCCTGACTTTC. Translated, it gives CASSVAWANVLTF.

The sample holds many counts of this clonotype. This chain connects TRBV4-2 to TRBJ1-2; D is unresolved. V was trimmed by 0 bases and J by 10 bases, leaving 9 bases between them. CDR1 and CDR2 (germline): LGHNA, YNFKEQ. This CDR3 comprises 12 residues. CDR3 region: CASSQEDRDYTF. CDR3 bases: TGTGCCAGCAGCCAAGAAGACCGGGACTACACCTTC.

In this sample, this clonotype turned up many times. The chain joins TRBV12-3 or TRBV12-4 to TRBJ1-5; 7 bases map to TRBD1. The length of the CDR3 is 16 residues. The V gene end was trimmed by 8 bases and the J gene end by 4 bases; junction bases not matched to a gene: 14. CDR3 coding DNA: TGTGCCAGCCGGCTGGGGGGCATGACAGGGAATCAGCCCCAGCATTTT. As protein: CASRLGGMTGNQPQHF.

This clonotype has a count of ten or more. V gene TRBV20-1 combines with J gene TRBJ1-5, with TRBD1 as a possible D gene (6 bases). The germline V gene encodes CDR1 DFQATT and CDR2 SNEGSKA (reference sequence). Trimming shortened V by 3 bases and J by 1 base, and 13 bases separated the two germline ends. This CDR3 has 15 amino acids. For the CDR3, the DNA is TGCAGTGCTAGGGTATTCGGGGGCAGCAATCAGCCCCAGCATTTT. Amino acids: CSARVFGGSNQPQHF.

V is TRBV5-1 and J is TRBJ2-5; D not certain. The V end was cut by 4 bases, the J end by 1 base, with 11 bases between. Germline V gives CDR1 SGHRS, CDR2 YFSETQ. The CDR3 runs to 14 residues. The CDR3 DNA follows: TGCGCCAGCAGCAGAGGACCGAGCCAAGAGACCCAGTACTTC. Encoded protein: CASSRGPSQETQYF.

This clonotype appeared a few times. The chain links TRBV6-1 to TRBJ2-1; unclear D gene. The CDR3 length is 13 residues. V lost 2 bases to trimming and J lost 6 bases, with 8 bases between them. Germline V lookup: CDR1 MNHNS, CDR2 SASEGT. The CDR3 sequence is CASSEPRSNEQFF. The DNA of the CDR3 is TGTGCCAGCAGTGAACCCCGTTCCAATGAGCAGTTCTTC.

This clonotype was seen a handful of times. V usage is TRBV12-2 and J usage is TRBJ1-2; the table's TRBD1 call for D was not verified on the DNA. TRBV12-2 is a pseudogene. There are 16 residues in the CDR3. The CDR3 nucleotides read TGTGCAAGTCGCTTTTTCCTCTTTTACAGGGACTATGGCTACACCTTC. Its translation is CASRFFLFYRDYGYTF.

In this sample, this clonotype turned up many times. This rearrangement joins TRBV28 to TRBJ2-3; D uncertain. The CDR3 runs to 15 residues. Germline V gene sequence: CDR1 MDHEN, CDR2 SYDVKM. V lost 4 bases to trimming and J lost 2 bases, with 13 bases between them. CDR3 in amino acids: CASSSPGGPTDTQYF. CDR3 coding DNA: TGTGCCAGCAGTTCCCCTGGCGGTCCCACAGATACGCAGTATTTT.

This clonotype has at least ten counts. This rearrangement joins TRBV20-1 to TRBJ1-2; D not certain. V was cut by 0 bases and J by 5 bases, with 7 bases left in between. The CDR3 is 12 amino acids. Germline assignment: CDR1 DFQATT and CDR2 SNEGSKA (reference sequence). The CDR3 DNA reads TGCAGTGCTAGAGATGGCCGGTATGGCTACACCTTC. It codes for CSARDGRYGYTF.

This clonotype was picked up a small number of times. V and J are TRBV20-1 and TRBJ2-1; 11 nucleotides agree with TRBD2. The germline V gene has CDR1 DFQATT and CDR2 SNEGSKA (reference sequence). The CDR3 sequence is 14 residues long. V was pared by 6 bases and J by 7 bases, with 8 bases of the junction left unmatched. CDR3 sequence reads: CSAQRTSGWNEQFF. CDR3 DNA: TGCAGTGCCCAGCGGACTAGCGGGTGGAATGAGCAGTTCTTC.

At least ten counts were recorded for this clonotype. This chain links TRBV5-6 with TRBJ2-7; D remains ambiguous. The CDR3 has 13 amino acids. Trimming removed 5 bases from V and 3 bases from J, with 12 bases in between. Germline CDR1 reads SGHDT; CDR2 reads YYEEEE. The CDR3 DNA reads TGTGCCAGCAGTTTAACAGATAGCTACGAGCAGTACTTC. Protein: CASSLTDSYEQYF.

This clonotype was found a few times. This chain uses TRBV4-2 with TRBJ1-5, with D unclear. This CDR3 region has 15 residues. Germline CDR1 is LGHNA and CDR2 is YNFKEQ. V lost 0 bases, J lost 6 bases, and 12 bases lay in between. CDR3 in amino acids: CASSQERTDVQPQHF. In DNA form, the CDR3 reads TGTGCCAGCAGCCAAGAGCGGACGGATGTTCAGCCCCAGCATTTT.

This rearrangement joins TRBV6-2 or TRBV6-3 to TRBJ1-1; TRBD1 agrees at 9 bases. Germline CDR1 MNHEY, CDR2 SVGEGT. The CDR3 covers 20 residues. J gave up 7 bases and V 8 bases, and 29 bases lay outside the gene matches. CDR3: CASRETTWTGESLRTLEAFF. The CDR3 nucleotides are TGTGCCAGCCGTGAAACTACGTGGACAGGGGAAAGTTTAAGAACACTTGAAGCTTTCTTT.

There are many counts of this clonotype. This rearrangement joins TRBV4-2 to TRBJ2-2; D not certain. Germline loops: CDR1 LGHNA, CDR2 YNFKEQ. The CDR3 has 14 amino acids. Trimming removed 0 bases from V and 3 bases from J, with 5 bases in between. The CDR3 DNA is TGTGCCAGCAGCCAAGAAGAGCACACCGGGGAGCTGTTTTTT. Its translation: CASSQEEHTGELFF.

The V and J genes are TRBV5-1 and TRBJ1-5; D remains ambiguous. The CDR3 contains 15 residues. Germline CDR1 is SGHRS and CDR2 is YFSETQ. Deletions cut 0 bases from V and 2 bases from J, with 9 bases between. CDR3 protein: CASSLGDGGNQPQHF. The CDR3 coding sequence is TGCGCCAGCAGCTTGGGTGACGGGGGCAATCAGCCCCAGCATTTT.

This clonotype was seen a few times. The chain couples TRBV7-2 to TRBJ1-2; D gene unclear. CDR3 length equals 15 residues. Germline lookup yields CDR1 SGHTA and CDR2 FQGNSA. Trimming left V 7 bases short and J 0 bases short, with 15 bases between. The CDR3 DNA sequence: TGTGCCAGCACCACGTCCCCACAGACTAACTATGGCTACACCTTC. Protein sequence: CASTTSPQTNYGYTF.

This clonotype was counted ten times or more. The chain combines TRBV28 with TRBJ1-5, with D perhaps TRBD1 (5 bases). Trimming shortened V by 5 bases and J by 5 bases, and 16 bases separated the two germline ends. Germline V gives CDR1 MDHEN, CDR2 SYDVKM. The CDR3 contains 15 residues. The CDR3 sequence: CASSPQGGLHQPQHF. The CDR3, as DNA: TGTGCCAGCAGTCCCCAGGGAGGGTTGCATCAGCCCCAGCATTTT. The complete variable domain, with remaining parts taken from reference TRBV28 and TRBJ1-5, reads DVKVTQSSRYLVKRTGEKVFLECVQDMDHENMFWYRQDPGLGLRLIYFSYDVKMKEKGDIPEGYSVSREKKERFSLILESASTNQTSMYLCASSPQGGLHQPQHFGDGTRLSIL.

The rearrangement joins TRBV2 to TRBJ1-2, with D possibly TRBD1 on 6 matching bases. Trimming cost V 6 bases and J 6 bases, with 14 bases left between them. This CDR3 contains 13 residues. The germline gives CDR1 SNHLY, CDR2 FYNNEI. CDR3 DNA: TGTGCCAGCAGGTTTAGGACAGTTAATGGCTACACCTTC. It translates to CASRFRTVNGYTF.

This clonotype showed up many times. The J gene is TRBJ1-6, the V gene TRBV5-1; possible D gene TRBD1, 6 bases. The CDR3 runs 13 residues. Germline CDR1 reads SGHRS; CDR2 reads YFSETQ. V was trimmed by 5 bases and J by 8 bases, leaving 11 bases between them. CDR3 protein: CASSSAGDSPLHF. CDR3 nucleotides: TGCGCCAGCAGTTCAGCAGGGGATTCACCCCTCCACTTT. Complete variable domain (other parts from reference TRBV5-1 and TRBJ1-6): KAGVTQTPRYLIKTRGQQVTLSCSPISGHRSVSWYQQTPGQGLQFLFEYFSETQRNKGNFPGRFSGRQFSNSRSEMNVSTLELGDSALYLCASSSAGDSPLHFGNGTRLTVT.

This clonotype was recorded many times. V is TRBV6-1 and J is TRBJ1-1; D gene unclear. The CDR3 loop spans 13 amino acids. Germline V gene lookup returns CDR1 MNHNS and CDR2 SASEGT. Trimming removed 5 bases from V and 6 bases from J, with 13 bases in between. The CDR3 nucleotides are TGTGCCAGCAGTTTCGTTATACGTCCTGAAGCTTTCTTT. This codes for CASSFVIRPEAFF.

The chain recombines TRBV6-5 with TRBJ1-2; tentative D call: TRBD1 (5 bases). CDR1 MNHEY and CDR2 SVGAGI come from the germline V gene. CDR3 length: 13 residues. V was pared by 6 bases and J by 4 bases, with 12 bases between. CDR3 DNA: TGTGCCAGCAGCCGGGACGGATTCTATGGCTACACCTTC. It translates to CASSRDGFYGYTF.

This rearrangement joins TRBV3-1 to TRBJ1-4; 9 nucleotides match TRBD1. This CDR3 has 15 amino acids. J gave up 3 bases and V 4 bases, and 3 bases lay outside the gene matches. Germline V gives CDR1 LGHDT, CDR2 YNNKEL (reference sequence). The DNA of the CDR3 is TGTGCCAGCAGCCGAAGACAGGGGGCTAATGAAAAACTGTTTTTT. Amino acid sequence: CASSRRQGANEKLFF.

The chain joins TRBV18 to TRBJ1-3; D gene unclear. The germline gives CDR1 KGHSH, CDR2 LQKENI. The V gene lost 6 bases and the J gene lost 0 bases, with 15 bases spanning the gap. The CDR3 runs to 16 residues. CDR3 region: CASSPTLQNSGNTIYF. CDR3 DNA sequence: TGTGCCAGCTCCCCCACCTTACAGAACTCTGGAAACACCATATATTTT.

This clonotype showed up just a few times. The DNA for the CDR3 is TGTGCCAGCAGCTCGGAAGGGCCGGTCGAAGCTTTCTTT. As protein: CASSSEGPVEAFF. The chain employs TRBV5-6 and TRBJ1-1; D is unclear. The CDR3 has 13 amino acids. Germline values: CDR1 SGHDT, CDR2 YYEEEE. Trimming took off 3 bases at V and 8 bases at J, with 14 bases between the two ends.

This clonotype came up many times. The rearrangement links TRBV5-1 to TRBJ2-7, with TRBD1 matching 7 bases. Germline V gene data show CDR1 as SGHRS and CDR2 as YFSETQ. With 4 bases clipped from V and 4 bases from J, the junction kept 5 bases outside the gene matches. This CDR3 has 13 residues. CDR3 loop: CASSELQGYEQYF. In DNA, the CDR3 is TGCGCCAGCAGCGAGCTACAGGGGTACGAGCAGTACTTC.

For this clonotype: Mismatch with germline at one junction end may stem from a read error. The chain is built from TRBV18 and TRBJ1-6; 8 bases line up with TRBD1. The CDR3 length is 14 residues. Per germline, CDR1 KGHSH and CDR2 LQKENI. In DNA form, the CDR3 reads TGTGCCAGCTCACCGGACAGGGTTAATTCACCCCTCCGCTTT. It codes for CASSPDRVNSPLRF.

Many counts were recorded for this clonotype. The chain recombines TRBV5-1 with TRBJ1-4; tentative D call: TRBD1 (6 bases). Germline V CDR1 and CDR2: SGHRS, YFSETQ. The V end lost 2 bases, the J end lost 10 bases, and 12 bases lay between the germline ends. The CDR3 is made up of 13 amino acids. CDR3 nucleotide sequence: TGCGCCAGCAGCTTACAGGGTACGGCAAAACTGTTTTTT. Its translation: CASSLQGTAKLFF.

This clonotype appeared a few times. The V and J genes are TRBV2 and TRBJ1-2, with 7 positions matching TRBD1. Germline CDR1 reads SNHLY; CDR2 reads FYNNEI. With 6 bases clipped from V and 3 bases from J, the junction kept 4 bases outside the gene matches. CDR3 length: 13 residues. CDR3 nucleotide sequence: TGTGCCAGCAGGGACAGGTCTGACTATGGCTACACCTTC. Translated: CASRDRSDYGYTF.

This clonotype was recorded a few times. The rearrangement uses TRBV7-2 and TRBJ1-2; D not certain. Trimming stripped 5 bases from V and 6 bases from J, with 19 bases between. The CDR3 loop spans 15 amino acids. Per germline, CDR1 SGHTA and CDR2 FQGNSA. CDR3 coding DNA: TGTGCCAGCAGCCAATCGGCAGTTAGGGAGGATGGCTACACCTTC. The encoded protein is CASSQSAVREDGYTF.

A word on this clonotype: Being one base from a much bigger clone, this may be a read error. This chain uses TRBV20-1 with TRBJ2-1; 11 positions agree with TRBD2. From germline, CDR1 is DFQATT and CDR2 SNEGSKA (reference sequence). Germline trimming cut 4 bases from V and 3 bases from J; bases unmatched to any gene: 2. This CDR3 region has 14 residues. The CDR3 is CSAIAGGSYNEQFF. CDR3 sequence (DNA): TGCAGTGCTATAGCGGGGGGGAGCTACAATGAGCAGTTCTTC.

This clonotype appeared many times. The chain links TRBV10-3 to TRBJ1-2; 7 bases fit TRBD1. The germline V gene has CDR1 ENHRY and CDR2 SYGVKD. This CDR3 has 11 amino acids. V shed 8 bases, J shed 3 bases, and the junction held 0 bases outside the gene matches. The CDR3 nucleotides are TGTGCCATCGGACAGGACTATGGCTACACCTTC. This gives the protein CAIGQDYGYTF.